This T cell receptor (beta chain) came from a study of shared clonotypes between healthy human individuals. Looked up from germline, CDR1 is SGHTA and CDR2 is FQGNSA. CDR3 size: 12 residues. The ends were cut back, 5 bases at V and 2 bases at J, with 5 bases in the middle. Measured with immunoSEQ multiplex PCR; TCRdb has only the in-frame clones, and not every one. The sample lists about 1.5 million clones, 95% to 99% occurring once. The chain employs TRBV7-2 and TRBJ2-3; D ambiguous. The sequenced material came from naive CD4+ T cells sorted from blood. Subset meaning: CD45RA+ positively selected. The clonotype was recovered from a man under 40 in good health. CDR3 DNA sequence: TGTGCCAGCAGCCCACACACAGATACGCAGTATTTT. Its translation is CASSPHTDTQYF.